The rows below give T cell receptor beta chains drawn from one sample of a study of blood T cells in healthy people across ages. From the 5' RACE reads, TCRdb called clonotypes with MiXCR, one entry per CDR3 protein. The sample holds 550,000 to 800,000 distinct CDR3 sequences, over 20% seen once. Sequencing was carried out using blood. The receptor source for this set is a man between 65 and 80 years old in good health. The CDR3 runs from the conserved cysteine through the conserved F or W. The D gene is left open where the match is weak. A clone size is listed for some rows: how often the clone was seen (once, few, many), or a class if it is expanded.

.	.	TRBJ1-1	TRBV7-6	CTSSLGSGVEAFF	TGTACCAGCAGCTTAGGTTCGGGGGTTGAAGCTTTCTTT
.	.	TRBJ2-7	TRBV12-3/TRBV12-4	CASSLVGAYEQYF	TGCGCCAGCAGCTTGGTTGGGGCCTACGAGCAGTACTTC
few	TRBD2	TRBJ2-1	TRBV20-1	CSARRTSGRYNEQFF	TGCAGTGCCCGACGGACTAGCGGGAGGTACAATGAGCAGTTCTTC
few	TRBD1	TRBJ1-6	TRBV5-1	CASSSAGTGRENSPLHF	TGCGCCAGCAGCTCGGCCGGGACAGGGAGGGAAAATTCACCCCTCCACTTT
few	TRBD2	TRBJ2-1	TRBV7-2	CASSLGSGANEQFF	TGTGCCAGCAGCTTAGGCAGCGGGGCCAATGAGCAGTTCTTC
.	.	TRBJ2-1	TRBV7-9	CASRWDHGGEEQFF	TGTGCCAGCAGATGGGACCACGGGGGAGAGGAGCAGTTCTTC
.	TRBD2	TRBJ2-1	TRBV12-3/TRBV12-4	CASSDPGLAGLCNEQFF	TGTGCCAGCAGTGACCCCGGACTAGCGGGCCTCTGCAATGAGCAGTTCTTC
.	.	TRBJ2-1	TRBV25-1	CASSGIMGHEQFF	TGTGCCAGCAGTGGGATCATGGGTCATGAGCAGTTCTTC
.	TRBD2	TRBJ2-7	TRBV3-1	CASSHFSSGLAREQYF	TGTGCCAGCAGCCATTTTTCCTCGGGACTAGCTCGCGAGCAGTACTTC
.	TRBD1	TRBJ1-1	TRBV29-1	CSVEPGTGMLNTEAFF	TGCAGCGTTGAGCCCGGGACAGGGATGTTGAACACTGAAGCTTTCTTT
few	.	TRBJ2-3	TRBV7-9	CASSSFSTDTQYF	TGTGCCAGCAGCAGCTTCAGCACAGATACGCAGTATTTT
few	.	TRBJ1-5	TRBV3-1	CASSFRSAQPQHF	TGTGCCAGCAGCTTTCGATCTGCTCAGCCCCAGCATTTT
.	.	TRBJ2-2	TRBV20-1	CSARDGRNTGELFF	TGCAGTGCTAGAGATGGACGGAACACCGGGGAGCTGTTTTTT
many	.	TRBJ2-1	TRBV7-3	CASSLDSYNEQFF	TGTGCTAGCAGCTTAGACTCCTACAATGAGCAGTTCTTC
few	TRBD1	TRBJ1-2	TRBV10-3	CAISAKGQGNYGYTF	TGTGCCATCAGTGCCAAAGGACAGGGGAACTATGGCTACACCTTC
many	.	TRBJ1-5	TRBV28	CASRGLSNQPQHF	TGTGCCAGCAGAGGTCTGAGCAATCAGCCCCAGCATTTT
.	.	TRBJ2-7	TRBV3-1	CASSQEQGSEQYF	TGTGCCAGCAGCCAGGAGCAGGGTTCCGAGCAGTACTTC
.	TRBD2	TRBJ2-1	TRBV20-1	CSARLAGVINEQFF	TGCAGTGCCAGACTAGCGGGGGTGATCAATGAGCAGTTCTTC
.	.	TRBJ2-5	TRBV2	CASSVRQFQETQYF	TGTGCCAGCAGTGTAAGACAGTTCCAAGAGACCCAGTACTTC
.	.	TRBJ2-5	TRBV18	CASSPVTKKETQYF	TGTGCCAGCTCACCAGTGACGAAGAAAGAGACCCAGTACTTC
few	.	TRBJ2-4	TRBV18	CASSQTPLAKNIQYF	TGCGCCAGCTCACAGACACCACTAGCCAAAAACATTCAGTACTTC
.	.	TRBJ2-2	TRBV20-1	CSARDLRTTNTGELFF	TGCAGTGCTAGAGATCTAAGGACAACGAACACCGGGGAGCTGTTTTTT
few	TRBD2	TRBJ2-5	TRBV5-6	CASSLWSGRALQETRYF	TGTGCCAGCAGCTTGTGGAGCGGGAGGGCCCTCCAAGAGACCCGGTACTTC
few	TRBD2	TRBJ2-1	TRBV15	CATSDPAQTSGGYNEQFF	TGTGCCACCAGCGATCCCGCCCAGACTAGCGGAGGATACAATGAGCAGTTCTTC
few	.	TRBJ1-1	TRBV12-3/TRBV12-4	CASSFSDWGGWAFF	TGTGCCAGCAGTTTTTCGGATTGGGGCGGGTGGGCTTTCTTT
few	TRBD1	TRBJ1-5	TRBV10-3	CATDREGSNQPQHF	TGTGCCACAGACAGGGAGGGGAGCAATCAGCCCCAGCATTTT
few	TRBD1	TRBJ1-1	TRBV3-1	CASSHSDRTNTEAFF	TGTGCCAGCAGCCACTCGGACAGGACAAACACTGAAGCTTTCTTT
few	.	TRBJ2-4	TRBV3-1	CASSPGKVSLPKNIQYF	TGTGCCAGCAGCCCCGGGAAAGTGAGTTTACCAAAAAACATTCAGTACTTC
many	TRBD2	TRBJ2-7	TRBV14	CASSQELASNEQYF	TGTGCCAGCAGCCAAGAACTAGCGTCAAACGAGCAGTACTTC
.	.	TRBJ2-1	TRBV6-2/TRBV6-3	CASSRQGTFNEQFF	TGTGCCAGCAGTAGACAAGGGACTTTCAATGAGCAGTTCTTC
.	.	TRBJ1-1	TRBV7-9	CASSAQGVAEAFF	TGTGCCAGCAGCGCCCAAGGAGTGGCTGAAGCTTTCTTT
.	.	TRBJ2-2	TRBV27	CASSLGGARTGELFF	TGTGCCAGCAGTTTAGGCGGGGCTCGAACCGGGGAGCTGTTTTTT
.	TRBD2	TRBJ2-1	TRBV11-2	CASSLRVLAGSPVYNEQFF	TGTGCCAGCAGCTTAAGGGTACTAGCGGGGTCCCCGGTCTACAATGAGCAGTTCTTC
few	.	TRBJ1-6	TRBV9	CASTRDGSVDSPLHF	TGTGCCAGCACCCGGGACGGCTCCGTGGATTCACCCCTCCACTTT
once	TRBD2	TRBJ2-2	TRBV4-1	CASRGARGAGELFF	TGCGCCAGCAGAGGCGCGCGGGGGGCCGGGGAGCTGTTTTTT
.	.	TRBJ2-3	TRBV5-5	CASSPTPDTQYF	TGTGCCAGCAGCCCCACCCCAGATACGCAGTATTTT
.	.	TRBJ2-3	TRBV20-1	CSAIASRTDTQYF	TGCAGTGCTATAGCTAGCAGAACAGATACGCAGTATTTT
many	TRBD2	TRBJ2-1	TRBV28	CASSLTLPTSGREAEQFF	TGTGCCAGCAGTTTAACCCTCCCGACTAGCGGGAGGGAGGCTGAGCAGTTCTTC
many	TRBD2	TRBJ2-3	TRBV7-3	CASSSGLATSTDTQYF	TGTGCCAGCAGCTCGGGACTAGCGACTAGCACAGATACGCAGTATTTT
.	.	TRBJ2-1	TRBV6-1	CVSSETGAGFF	TGTGTCAGCAGTGAAACGGGGGCGGGGTTCTTC
many	.	TRBJ2-1	TRBV10-3	CAISESGDLKGEQFF	TGTGCCATCAGTGAGTCAGGGGACTTAAAGGGTGAGCAGTTCTTC
.	TRBD2	TRBJ2-1	TRBV10-3	CAISSRTSGSDEQFF	TGTGCCATCAGTTCCCGGACTAGCGGGAGTGACGAGCAGTTCTTC
many	.	TRBJ2-4	TRBV25-1	CASSERSQGRNIQYF	TGTGCCAGCAGTGAACGCAGCCAGGGTCGAAACATTCAGTACTTC
few	.	TRBJ2-3	TRBV6-5	CASSRGFSDTQYF	TGTGCCAGCAGTCGGGGTTTCAGCGATACGCAGTATTTT
many	TRBD1	TRBJ2-7	TRBV28	CASTYQDRGSYEQYF	TGTGCCAGCACCTACCAGGACAGGGGATCCTACGAGCAGTACTTC
.	TRBD2	TRBJ2-3	TRBV10-3	CAITGGSADTQYF	TGTGCCATCACCGGGGGGAGCGCAGATACGCAGTATTTT
few	TRBD2	TRBJ2-7	TRBV7-2	CASSYSGRAPYEQYF	TGTGCCAGCAGTTATAGCGGGAGGGCACCCTACGAGCAGTACTTC
few	.	TRBJ2-3	TRBV5-4	CASSRSASTDTQYF	TGTGCCAGCAGCCGGTCAGCGAGCACAGATACGCAGTATTTT
few	.	TRBJ2-3	TRBV7-9	CASSPLKGADTQYF	TGTGCCAGCAGCCCTCTTAAGGGCGCAGATACGCAGTATTTT
few	TRBD2	TRBJ2-5	TRBV12-3/TRBV12-4	CASRRTSGERQETQYF	TGTGCCAGCAGAAGGACTAGCGGGGAGAGGCAAGAGACCCAGTACTTC
.	.	TRBJ2-1	TRBV12-5	CASGLVMGAAYNGQFF	TGTGCTAGTGGTTTGGTAATGGGAGCAGCCTACAATGGGCAGTTCTTC
.	.	TRBJ2-5	TRBV4-2	CASSASRGGETQYF	TGTGCCAGCAGCGCGAGTCGGGGTGGTGAGACCCAGTACTTC
once	.	TRBJ2-7	TRBV29-1	CSVVVSSSYEQYF	TGCAGCGTTGTAGTGTCCAGCTCCTACGAGCAGTACTTC
few	.	TRBJ2-1	TRBV5-1	CASSQDTRGHNEQFF	TGCGCCAGCAGCCAAGATACGCGGGGGCACAATGAGCAGTTCTTC
many	.	TRBJ1-4	TRBV29-1	CSVSEYGTRDEEKLFF	TGCAGCGTTTCGGAATACGGGACAAGGGACGAAGAAAAACTGTTTTTT
few	.	TRBJ2-5	TRBV6-6	CASTNTPPETQYF	TGTGCCAGCACCAATACCCCACCGGAGACCCAGTACTTC
.	.	TRBJ2-7	TRBV12-3/TRBV12-4	CASSDGGQRYEQYF	TGTGCCAGCAGTGACGGGGGTCAACGTTACGAGCAGTACTTC
.	TRBD2	TRBJ2-7	TRBV11-2	CASSSISGSGEQYF	TGTGCCAGCAGCTCAATTAGCGGGAGCGGCGAGCAGTACTTC
.	.	TRBJ2-1	TRBV4-3	CASSQAGGLYNEQFF	TGCGCCAGCAGCCAAGCGGGCGGACTATACAATGAGCAGTTCTTC